The entry below describes one T cell receptor beta chain. What it binds is not known. These data belong to a study of OX40 agonist ivuxolimab in advanced cancers. Study-wide background: The dose-escalation group included hepatocellular carcinoma, melanoma, renal cell carcinoma and head and neck cancer. Males comprised about 84% of the group, whose mean age was around 62 years (range roughly 20 to 85). Study results and caveats: Antigen specificity was not determined for the expanded peripheral T cells. In the 0.1 to 3.0 mg/kg range, CD4+ and CD8+ blood T cells had expanded clonally by week 6.

The CDR3 spans 13 residues. The repertoire was sequenced with immunoSEQ multiplex PCR; TCRdb's copy has only in-frame clones and lacks some. This sample has about 46,000 clones, with about 90% found just once. The sequence was collected from an adult with an advanced solid tumor such as melanoma, head and neck, liver or kidney cancer. The specimen comprised CD4+ or CD8+ T cells sorted from blood, sampled in a trial of the OX40 agonist ivuxolimab. The chain uses TRBV21-1 and TRBJ1-2. TRBV21-1 is given as a pseudogene. CDR3 protein: CASSKDRDYGYTF. In DNA, the CDR3 is TGTGCCAGCAGCAAAGATCGGGACTATGGCTACACCTTC.